A single sample is the source of the 17 T cell receptor beta chains below, sequenced in a study of blood T cell repertoires in COVID-19. Sequencing used immunoSEQ multiplex PCR; TCRdb keeps in-frame clones, though not all of them. The repertoire holds 70,000 to 85,000 clones, with more than 75% as singletons. Sequencing input: peripheral blood. Source of these receptors: a man aged 55 to 70 with acute or convalescent COVID-19.

This chain links TRBV11-3 with TRBJ2-1; 10 bases fit TRBD2. V gave up 2 bases and J gave up 6 bases; unmatched junction bases: 4. The germline V gene encodes CDR1 SGHNT and CDR2 YENEEA. This CDR3 region has 15 residues. CDR3 DNA: TGTGCCAGCAGCTTAACTAGCGGGGTATTCAATGAGCAGTTCTTC. The encoded protein is CASSLTSGVFNEQFF.

This sequence joins TRBV3-1 (or the pseudogene TRBV3-2) and TRBJ2-1, with 9 positions matching TRBD1. CDR3 length: 15 residues. Germline V CDR1 and CDR2: LGHDT, YNNKEL (reference sequence). With V trimmed by 2 bases and J by 7 bases, 6 bases remained unmatched. CDR3 sequence reads: CASSQTGTGSNEQFF. The CDR3 coding sequence is TGTGCCAGCAGCCAAACCGGGACAGGGAGTAATGAGCAGTTCTTC.

This clone occurred a few times. This sequence joins TRBV4-1 and TRBJ2-2; 8 bases fit TRBD1. The junction had 10 bases not matched to a gene; V was cut back by 0 bases and J by 1 base. Germline CDR1 is MGHRA and CDR2 is YSYEKL. The CDR3 length is 19 residues. The CDR3 nucleotides are TGCGCCAGCAGCCAAGACGGCAGGGGGCCGCCTTGGAACACCGGGGAGCTGTTTTTT. The encoded protein is CASSQDGRGPPWNTGELFF.

The chain couples TRBV27 to TRBJ2-7, with 9 bases matching TRBD1. V shed 3 bases, J shed 5 bases, and the junction held 8 bases outside the gene matches. The CDR3 length is 15 residues. Germline values: CDR1 MNHEY, CDR2 SMNVEV (reference sequence). CDR3 amino acids: CASSLSGQGSHEQYF. As DNA, the CDR3 is TGTGCCAGCAGTTTGTCGGGACAGGGATCCCACGAGCAGTACTTC.

The chain combines TRBV27 with TRBJ2-1; the match to TRBD2 covers 15 bases. This CDR3 spans 15 amino acids. Germline CDR1 and CDR2: MNHEY and SMNVEV (reference sequence). Trimming at V came to 4 bases and at J to 9 bases, leaving 4 bases not matched to a gene. The CDR3 nucleotides read TGTGCCAGCAGTTGGACTAGCGGGAGGGCGAGTGAGCAGTTCTTC. Translating it yields CASSWTSGRASEQFF.

V gene TRBV6-5 combines with J gene TRBJ2-7; 7 bases are shared with TRBD1. CDR1 and CDR2 from the germline V gene are MNHEY and SVGAGI. CDR3 length: 15 residues. V was clipped by 2 bases and J by 4 bases; unmatched bases: 8. CDR3 sequence (DNA): TGTGCCAGCAGTTACGGTCTACAGGGGCGGTACGAGCAGTACTTC. Amino acid sequence: CASSYGLQGRYEQYF.

The chain is built from TRBV4-1 and TRBJ2-2, with 7 bases matching TRBD2. V lost 1 base and J lost 1; bases outside the gene matches: 6. CDR3 size: 17 residues. Germline CDR1 MGHRA, CDR2 YSYEKL. The CDR3 spells CASSQAPSGWNTGELFF. Here the CDR3 DNA reads TGCGCCAGCAGCCAAGCCCCTAGCGGCTGGAACACCGGGGAGCTGTTTTTT.

V and J are TRBV6-5 and TRBJ1-1, with 8 bases identical to TRBD1. The length of the CDR3 is 15 residues. CDR1 is MNHEY and CDR2 is SVGAGI in the germline V gene. Trimming at V came to 5 bases and at J to 1 base, leaving 6 bases not matched to a gene. CDR3 sequence reads: CASSQTGGQNTEAFF. CDR3 DNA: TGTGCCAGCAGTCAAACAGGGGGGCAGAACACTGAAGCTTTCTTT.

This clone has only one observation. V gene TRBV5-1 combines with J gene TRBJ2-1; possibly TRBD2 for D (6 bases). CDR1 and CDR2 from the germline V gene are SGHRS and YFSETQ. Trimming took 6 bases from V and 9 from J, leaving 22 bases between them. The CDR3 consists of 15 residues. CDR3 DNA sequence: TGCGCCAGCACGTTTGATGGCGGGAACTCGATTGAGCAGTTCTTC. Translating gives CASTFDGGNSIEQFF.

V usage is TRBV5-4 and J usage is TRBJ2-1; 9 nucleotides align to TRBD2. The CDR3 sequence is 14 residues long. V was clipped by 5 bases and J by 8 bases; unmatched bases: 8. Germline V gene lookup returns CDR1 SGHNT and CDR2 YYREEE (reference sequence). The CDR3 bases are TGTGCCAGCAGTATAGCGGGAGCTCTGTATGAGCAGTTCTTC. It codes for CASSIAGALYEQFF.

This clone has only a few counts. The same CDR3 can be traced to other DNA sequences in this sample. V and J are TRBV3-1 (or the pseudogene TRBV3-2) and TRBJ2-1; 8 bases map to TRBD2. Germline V gene sequence: CDR1 LGHDT, CDR2 YNNKEL (reference sequence). The CDR3 runs to 14 residues. The V and J ends lost 3 bases and 9 bases, in that order; junction bases with no gene match: 7. The CDR3 DNA sequence: TGTGCCAGCAGCCAGGGTACTAGCGGTGGTGAGCAGTTCTTC. Amino acid sequence: CASSQGTSGGEQFF.

The chain employs TRBV5-6 and TRBJ2-5; 7 nucleotides match TRBD1. V dropped 4 bases and J dropped 3; count of bases not matched to a gene: 6. There are 14 residues in the CDR3. Germline V gene sequence: CDR1 SGHDT, CDR2 YYEEEE. The CDR3 loop reads CASSHAGTEETQYF. In DNA, the CDR3 is TGTGCCAGCAGCCACGCCGGGACAGAAGAGACCCAGTACTTC.

This chain links TRBV6-5 with TRBJ2-1; TRBD1 is a possible D gene (6 bases). The CDR3 contains 15 residues. Germline values: CDR1 MNHEY, CDR2 SVGAGI. Deletions cut 6 bases from V and 4 bases from J, with 16 bases between. The CDR3 loop reads CASRPLGTNYNEQFF. In DNA, the CDR3 is TGTGCCAGCAGACCCCTGGGGACAAATTACAATGAGCAGTTCTTC.

The V call is TRBV5-5, the J call TRBJ2-2, with D possibly TRBD2 on 6 matching bases. V was clipped by 4 bases and J by 2 bases, with 12 bases between them. Germline V lookup: CDR1 SGHKS, CDR2 YYEKEE (reference sequence). The length of the CDR3 is 15 residues. The CDR3 protein is CASSITTSNTGELFF. The CDR3 DNA sequence: TGTGCCAGCAGCATCACGACTAGTAACACCGGGGAGCTGTTTTTT.

This chain connects TRBV6-2 or TRBV6-3 to TRBJ1-5, with 7 bases lining up with TRBD1. CDR1 MNHEY and CDR2 SVGEGT come from the germline V gene. This CDR3 has 16 amino acids. V shed 6 bases, J shed 4 bases, and the junction held 12 bases outside the gene matches. The CDR3 is CASSPKPGTANQPQHF. CDR3 nucleotides: TGTGCCAGCAGCCCTAAACCCGGGACAGCAAATCAGCCCCAGCATTTT.

The V call is TRBV7-2, the J call TRBJ1-3, with 8 bases that match TRBD1. The CDR3 extends over 14 amino acids. CDR1 and CDR2 (germline): SGHTA, FQGNSA. V lost 4 bases and J lost 5; bases outside the gene matches: 4. This CDR3 reads CASSSRQGRNTIYF. CDR3 coding DNA: TGTGCCAGCAGCTCCCGACAGGGGAGAAACACCATATATTTT.

This clone has only one observation. The CDR3 region has the DNA TGTGCCTGGCAGGGCGGCTCACCCCTCCACTTT. Protein sequence: CAWQGGSPLHF. This rearrangement joins TRBV30 to TRBJ1-6, with a possible D match to TRBD1 (5 bases). This CDR3 has 11 residues. V dropped 5 bases and J dropped 10 bases, with 9 bases sitting between them. Germline CDR1 and CDR2: GTSNPN and SVGIG (reference sequence).